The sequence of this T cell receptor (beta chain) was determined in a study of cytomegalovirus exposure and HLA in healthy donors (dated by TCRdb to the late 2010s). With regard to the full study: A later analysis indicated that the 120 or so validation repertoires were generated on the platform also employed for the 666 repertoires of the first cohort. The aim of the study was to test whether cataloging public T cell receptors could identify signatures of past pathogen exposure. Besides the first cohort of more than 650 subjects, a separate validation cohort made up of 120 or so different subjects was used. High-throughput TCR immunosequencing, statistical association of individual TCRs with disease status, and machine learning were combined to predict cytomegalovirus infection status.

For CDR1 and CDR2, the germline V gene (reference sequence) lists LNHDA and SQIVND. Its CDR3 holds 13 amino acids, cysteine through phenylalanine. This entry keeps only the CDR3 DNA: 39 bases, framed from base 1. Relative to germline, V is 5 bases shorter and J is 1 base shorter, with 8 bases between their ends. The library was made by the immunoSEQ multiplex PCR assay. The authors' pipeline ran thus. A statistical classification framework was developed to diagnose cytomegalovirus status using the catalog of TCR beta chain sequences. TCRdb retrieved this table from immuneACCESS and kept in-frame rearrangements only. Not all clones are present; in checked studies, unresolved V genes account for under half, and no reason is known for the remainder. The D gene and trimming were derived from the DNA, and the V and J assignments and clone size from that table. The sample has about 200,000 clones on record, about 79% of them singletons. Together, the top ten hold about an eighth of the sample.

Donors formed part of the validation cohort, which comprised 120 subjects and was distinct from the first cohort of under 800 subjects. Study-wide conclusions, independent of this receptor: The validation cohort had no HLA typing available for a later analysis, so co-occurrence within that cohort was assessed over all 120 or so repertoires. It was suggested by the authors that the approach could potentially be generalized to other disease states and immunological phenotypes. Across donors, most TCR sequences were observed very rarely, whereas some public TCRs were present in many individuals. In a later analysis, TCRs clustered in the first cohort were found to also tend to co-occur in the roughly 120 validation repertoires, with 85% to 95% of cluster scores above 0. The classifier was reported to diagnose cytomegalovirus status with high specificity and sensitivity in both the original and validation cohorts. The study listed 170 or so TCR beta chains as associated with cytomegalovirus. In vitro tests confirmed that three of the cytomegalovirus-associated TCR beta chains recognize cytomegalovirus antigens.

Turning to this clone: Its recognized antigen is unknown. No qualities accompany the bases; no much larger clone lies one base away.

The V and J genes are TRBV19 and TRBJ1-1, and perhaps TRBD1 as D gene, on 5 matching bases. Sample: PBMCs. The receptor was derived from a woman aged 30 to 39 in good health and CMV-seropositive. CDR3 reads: CASSAQGNTEAFF. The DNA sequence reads TGTGCCAGTAGTGCCCAGGGGAACACTGAAGCTTTCTTT.